A single sample is the source of the 15 T cell receptor beta chains below, sequenced in a study of T-cell memory formation after mild COVID-19. MiXCR, run by TCRdb on the 5' RACE reads, gives a single entry per CDR3 protein. The sample has under 250,000 distinct CDR3 sequences, approximately 15% seen once; the top ten hold 2.1%. The sequencing input was PBMCs or a T cell subset sorted from them (not recorded which). These receptors all stem from an adult woman who had mild COVID-19 (a few samples of this study predate the infection). Cell type and time point are not known.

The rearrangement joins TRBV9 to TRBJ1-6; 9 bases fit TRBD1. V dropped 0 bases and J dropped 10; count of bases not matched to a gene: 5. This CDR3 spans 15 amino acids. CDR1 and CDR2 (germline): SGDLS, YYNGEE. CDR3 region: CASSVGQGVNSPLHF. The CDR3 nucleotides are TGTGCCAGCAGCGTAGGACAGGGGGTAAACTCACCCCTCCACTTT. Using reference TRBV9 and TRBJ1-6 for the parts outside the CDR3, the full variable domain is DSGVTQTPKHLITATGQRVTLRCSPRSGDLSVYWYQQSLDQGLQFLIQYYNGEERAKGNILERFSAQQFPDLHSELNLSSLELGDSALYFCASSVGQGVNSPLHFGNGTRLTVT.

This sequence joins TRBV5-1 and TRBJ1-2; D possibly corresponds to TRBD1 (6 bases). Trimming took off 7 bases at V and 6 bases at J, with 13 bases between the two ends. The CDR3 spans 12 residues. Germline loops: CDR1 SGHRS, CDR2 YFSETQ. The CDR3: CASSRDMDGYTF. CDR3 sequence (DNA): TGCGCCAGCTCCCGGGACATGGATGGCTACACCTTC.

Only a few counts were recorded for this clonotype. This chain uses TRBV6-2 or TRBV6-3 with TRBJ2-7; the D call may be TRBD1 or TRBD2 (5 bases each). V was pared by 6 bases and J by 6 bases, with 18 bases between. Germline CDR1 MNHEY, CDR2 SVGEGT. The CDR3 length is 14 residues. DNA of the CDR3: TGTGCCAGCAGATTCGGGACCAGATCTTCCGAGCAGTACTTC. Translation: CASRFGTRSSEQYF.

This clonotype was counted between two and nine times. The chain has TRBV2 and TRBJ2-1; D perhaps matches TRBD2 (7 bases). The V gene lost 6 bases and the J gene lost 9 bases, with 18 bases spanning the gap. The CDR3 is 14 residues long. Germline assignment: CDR1 SNHLY and CDR2 FYNNEI. Written as DNA, the CDR3 is TGTGCCAGCAGGGACCAGGGGAGGGGTGGTGAGCAGTTCTTC. Its translation: CASRDQGRGGEQFF. Filled out from reference TRBV2 and TRBJ2-1, the complete variable domain reads EPEVTQTPSHQVTQMGQEVILRCVPISNHLYFYWYRQILGQKVEFLVSFYNNEISEKSEIFDDQFSVERPDGSNFTLKIRSTKLEDSAMYFCASRDQGRGGEQFFGPGTRLTVL.

Here the CDR3 reads CASSSGAYQETQYF. The CDR3 bases are TGCGCCAGCAGCTCCGGGGCTTACCAAGAGACCCAGTACTTC. The chain recombines TRBV5-1 with TRBJ2-5; D tentatively reads TRBD1 or TRBD2 (5 bases each). Between the trimmed V and J ends, which lost 3 bases and 0 bases, there was a span of 9 bases. CDR3 length: 14 residues. The germline V gene encodes CDR1 SGHRS and CDR2 YFSETQ. The full variable domain, its missing parts supplied by reference TRBV5-1 and TRBJ2-5, is KAGVTQTPRYLIKTRGQQVTLSCSPISGHRSVSWYQQTPGQGLQFLFEYFSETQRNKGNFPGRFSGRQFSNSRSEMNVSTLELGDSALYLCASSSGAYQETQYFGPGTRLLVL.

The chain carries TRBV24-1 and TRBJ1-3, with a possible D match to TRBD1 (5 bases). The CDR3 sequence is 13 residues long. Trimming shortened V by 8 bases and J by 0 bases, and 7 bases separated the two germline ends. Germline V gene sequence: CDR1 KGHDR, CDR2 SFDVKD. The CDR3 nucleotides are TGTGCCACCACCGACAGCTCTGGAAACACCATATATTTT. Translating gives CATTDSSGNTIYF.

This clonotype was picked up a small number of times. This chain uses TRBV5-5 with TRBJ2-1; weak D call: TRBD2 (6 bases). The V and J ends lost 0 bases and 0 bases respectively, with 13 bases between them. This CDR3 is built from 17 residues. Germline V CDR1 and CDR2: SGHKS, YYEKEE (reference sequence). The CDR3 spells CASSLVGSGGSYNEQFF. The CDR3 nucleotides read TGTGCCAGCAGCTTGGTTGGTAGCGGTGGCTCCTACAATGAGCAGTTCTTC.

V is TRBV27 and J is TRBJ1-1; D might be TRBD1 (5 bases). Trimming took 3 bases from V and 6 from J, leaving 17 bases between them. The CDR3 is 15 residues long. Germline values: CDR1 MNHEY, CDR2 SMNVEV (reference sequence). The CDR3 loop is CASSLNPRVGPEAFF. The DNA for the CDR3 is TGTGCCAGCAGTTTGAACCCTAGGGTGGGGCCTGAAGCTTTCTTT.

This chain joins TRBV5-1 and TRBJ1-4; possibly TRBD1 for D (6 bases). V was trimmed by 3 bases and J by 3 bases, leaving 15 bases between them. This CDR3 comprises 16 residues. Germline CDR1 is SGHRS and CDR2 is YFSETQ. This CDR3 reads CASSSQGRLANEKLFF. The DNA for the CDR3 is TGCGCCAGCAGCTCGCAGGGGAGGTTGGCTAATGAAAAACTGTTTTTT.

This clonotype was detected only once. The chain combines TRBV11-3 with TRBJ2-3, with 7 bases lining up with TRBD1. Trimming removed 4 bases from V and 8 bases from J; junction bases left unmatched: 3. CDR3 length: 12 residues. The germline V gene has CDR1 SGHNT and CDR2 YENEEA. The CDR3 reads CASSSGQSTQYF. CDR3 nucleotide sequence: TGTGCCAGCAGCTCGGGACAGTCTACGCAGTATTTT.

This clonotype has ten or more counts. This chain joins TRBV27 and TRBJ1-2; tentatively, D is TRBD1 (5 bases). Germline-derived CDR1 and CDR2 are MNHEY and SMNVEV (reference sequence). The CDR3 contains 17 residues. V was clipped by 7 bases and J by 4 bases, with 25 bases between them. The CDR3 reads CASMKRSSQTVGYGYTF. CDR3 bases: TGTGCCAGCATGAAGCGCTCGAGCCAGACAGTCGGCTATGGCTACACCTTC.

This clonotype has just a few counts. V gene TRBV5-5 combines with J gene TRBJ1-2; D uncertain. The length of the CDR3 is 16 residues. Germline assignment: CDR1 SGHKS and CDR2 YYEKEE (reference sequence). V dropped 0 bases and J dropped 4 bases, with 16 bases sitting between them. In DNA form, the CDR3 reads TGTGCCAGCAGCTTGGATCCCGGGCAGACCAGCTATGGCTACACCTTC. Amino acid sequence: CASSLDPGQTSYGYTF. The whole variable domain, remainder taken from reference TRBV5-5 and TRBJ1-2, is DAGVTQSPTHLIKTRGQQVTLRCSPISGHKSVSWYQQVLGQGPQFIFQYYEKEERGRGNFPDRFSARQFPNYSSELNVNALLLGDSALYLCASSLDPGQTSYGYTFGSGTRLTVV.

The gene calls are TRBV7-9 and TRBJ1-6, with D possibly matching TRBD1 (5 bases). The germline CDR1 and CDR2 sequences are SEHNR and FQNEAQ (reference sequence). Trimming shortened V by 4 bases and J by 8 bases, and 21 bases separated the two germline ends. CDR3 length: 17 residues. The CDR3: CASSYRRIGARDSPLHF. CDR3 DNA: TGTGCCAGCAGCTACAGACGTATCGGGGCTCGCGATTCACCCCTCCACTTT.

This clonotype has more than one count but fewer than ten. The chain joins TRBV12-3 or TRBV12-4 to TRBJ2-1; 8 bases agree with TRBD1. The CDR3 sequence is 14 residues long. The junction had 7 bases not matched to a gene; V was cut back by 6 bases and J by 6 bases. DNA for the CDR3: TGTGCCAGCAGCCCTCAGGACAGGGTCAATGAGCAGTTCTTC. As protein: CASSPQDRVNEQFF.

This clonotype was detected only a few times. The chain couples TRBV5-1 to TRBJ2-3; no clear D. V was trimmed by 4 bases and J by 4 bases, leaving 10 bases between them. The CDR3 is 13 amino acids. In germline, CDR1 is SGHRS, CDR2 YFSETQ. CDR3 region: CASSIQAPDTQYF. The CDR3 DNA follows: TGCGCCAGCAGCATCCAGGCCCCAGATACGCAGTATTTT.